Sequencing of this TCR beta chain was carried out in a study of OX40 agonist ivuxolimab in advanced cancers. Study observations and caveats: Normalized T-cell clonal expansion was also low in some nonresponders.

Notes on this clone: Its antigen is undetermined.

Germline assignment: CDR1 MNHNS and CDR2 SASEGT. Trimming took 6 bases from V and 1 from J; bases not matched to a gene: 3. The CDR3 length is 15 residues. The data were produced by immunoSEQ multiplex PCR, yet TCRdb's version contains in-frame clones alone and is incomplete. The data hold about 79,000 clones, with just over 85% observed a single time. The receptor was isolated from an adult with an advanced solid tumor such as melanoma, head and neck, liver or kidney cancer. Material: CD4+ or CD8+ T cells sorted from blood, obtained in a trial of the OX40 agonist ivuxolimab. This sequence joins TRBV6-1 and TRBJ2-6; 7 bases align to TRBD1. The CDR3: CASSPTGSGANVLTF. The CDR3 DNA reads as TGTGCCAGCAGCCCGACAGGGTCTGGGGCCAACGTCCTGACTTTC.